This T cell receptor (beta chain) was retrieved from a study of cytomegalovirus exposure and HLA in healthy donors. Germline lookup yields CDR1 KGHSH and CDR2 LQKENI. The V gene lost 2 bases and the J gene lost 8 bases, with 12 bases spanning the gap. CDR3 length: 14 residues. The PCR ran on 60 Vbeta and 13 Jbeta primers. Some clones are missing from TCRdb's copy, which holds only in-frame ones; the method was immunoSEQ multiplex PCR. The sample consists of about 180,000 clones, under 85% of them appearing once. This receptor was taken from a human donor in good health. The chain is built from TRBV18 and TRBJ1-4; tentatively, D is TRBD1 (6 bases). The sample consisted of PBMCs. CDR3 bases: TGTGCCAGCTCACCAACCATGCAGGGGGAAAAACTGTTTTTT. Protein sequence: CASSPTMQGEKLFF.